This TCR beta chain was sequenced during a study of human T cells and chemical hapten exposure. Time point noted: pre-sensitization, week 0. Documented treatment: therapeutic diphenylcyclopropenone sensitization with weekly scalp DPC. One entry per CDR3 protein results from TCRdb running MiXCR on the RACE reads. The table has more than 300,000 distinct CDR3 sequences, around 5.5% seen once. Trimming took off 7 bases at V and 3 bases at J, with 9 bases between the two ends. Germline V CDR1 and CDR2: DFQATT, SNEGSKA (reference sequence). The CDR3 consists of 11 residues. The chain has TRBV20-1 and TRBJ1-1; D gene ambiguous. The specimen comprised whole blood, sampled in connection with sensitization to the hapten diphenylcyclopropenone (DPC). This TCR was sampled from a woman in her late teens or twenties with alopecia areata. Some clones in this sample may be carry-over from other donors' samples. Written as DNA, the CDR3 is TGCAGTGTCTTAAGAGACACTGAAGCTTTCTTT. Residues: CSVLRDTEAFF.